Below, 32 T cell receptor beta chains from the same sample are listed, as sequenced in a study of blood T cell repertoires in COVID-19. The protocol was immunoSEQ multiplex PCR, while the TCRdb copy is restricted to in-frame clones and leaves out a portion. The sample yields under 350,000 clones, approximately 83% seen once. The sample taken for sequencing was PBMCs or T cells enriched from blood (not recorded which). The receptors originated from a woman aged 40-49 years with acute COVID-19.

This clone was seen just once. This CDR3 reads CASSRRGMDTEAFF. CDR3 bases: TGTGCCAGCTCAAGACGAGGAATGGACACTGAAGCTTTCTTT. The chain combines TRBV6-5 with TRBJ1-1; D is unclear. The germline V and J ends were trimmed by 8 bases and 3 bases, with 16 bases remaining between them. CDR3 length: 14 amino acids. Per the germline V gene, CDR1 is MNHEY and CDR2 is SVGAGI.

This clone appeared a single time. The chain uses TRBV29-1 and TRBJ1-1; no clear D gene. The CDR3 consists of 11 residues. Trimming stripped 5 bases from V and 7 bases from J, with 11 bases between. Germline V gene data show CDR1 as SQVTM and CDR2 as ANQGSEA. The CDR3 coding sequence is TGCAGCGTTTTCGGTACCTATGAAGCTTTCTTT. Translation: CSVFGTYEAFF.

The chain employs TRBV28 and TRBJ2-1; D is unresolved. CDR3 size: 15 residues. Per germline, CDR1 MDHEN and CDR2 SYDVKM. V was shortened by 1 base and J by 7 bases, with 14 bases between the two germline ends. The CDR3, as DNA: TGTGCCAGCAGTTTATTGGTATCGGGTGGGAATGAGCAGTTCTTC. Translated, it gives CASSLLVSGGNEQFF.

The V and J genes are TRBV6-5 and TRBJ2-7, with 9 bases matching TRBD1. Germline V gene data show CDR1 as MNHEY and CDR2 as SVGAGI. The CDR3 covers 15 residues. J gave up 5 bases and V 5 bases, and 10 bases lay outside the gene matches. For the CDR3, the DNA is TGTGCCAGCAGTCCTACAGGGACAGGGTCTAACGAGCAGTACTTC. Protein product: CASSPTGTGSNEQYF.

This rearrangement joins TRBV18 to TRBJ1-6; weak D call: TRBD1 (5 bases). Germline CDR1 is KGHSH and CDR2 is LQKENI. This CDR3 comprises 14 residues. V was pared by 0 bases and J by 10 bases, with 10 bases between. In nucleotides, the CDR3 is TGTGCCAGCTCACCACCGTGGAGGGGATCACCCCTCCACTTT. Protein sequence: CASSPPWRGSPLHF.

The V and J genes are TRBV19 and TRBJ2-1; 8 nucleotides match TRBD1. The CDR3 has 17 residues. The germline V gene has CDR1 LNHDA and CDR2 SQIVND (reference sequence). V was pared by 4 bases and J by 4 bases, with 12 bases of the junction left unmatched. The DNA for the CDR3 is TGTGCCAGTAGTAGACAGGGGCGCTGGGATCAGTACAATGAGCAGTTCTTC. Its protein is CASSRQGRWDQYNEQFF. Filled out from reference TRBV19 and TRBJ2-1, the complete variable domain reads DGGITQSPKYLFRKEGQNVTLSCEQNLNHDAMYWYRQDPGQGLRLIYYSQIVNDFQKGDIAEGYSVSREKKESFPLTVTSAQKNPTAFYLCASSRQGRWDQYNEQFFGPGTRLTVL.

The chain joins TRBV28 to TRBJ1-3, with TRBD1 identical over 8 bases. CDR1 and CDR2 (germline): MDHEN, SYDVKM. Germline trimming cut 3 bases from V and 3 bases from J; bases unmatched to any gene: 7. This CDR3 has 16 amino acids. The CDR3 nucleotides read TGTGCCAGCAGTTTTGCCCAGGGGGCGCTTGGAAACACCATATATTTT. Translation: CASSFAQGALGNTIYF.

The CDR3: CASSTRGRSYEQYF. As DNA, the CDR3 is TGTGCCAGTAGTACCAGGGGGCGGTCCTACGAGCAGTACTTC. The chain couples TRBV19 to TRBJ2-7; 8 bases match TRBD1. This CDR3 is 14 amino acids long. Germline V gene data show CDR1 as LNHDA and CDR2 as SQIVND (reference sequence). V lost 4 bases and J lost 1; bases outside the gene matches: 3.

The gene calls are TRBV5-1 and TRBJ1-1, with D hard to call. The V gene's germline CDR1 is SGHRS and CDR2 YFSETQ. The CDR3 spans 14 residues. Trimming removed 0 bases at V and 3 bases at J, with 9 bases between. The CDR3 sequence: CASSLGGGDTEAFF. The CDR3 coding sequence is TGCGCCAGCAGCTTGGGGGGAGGCGACACTGAAGCTTTCTTT.

The chain joins TRBV24-1 to TRBJ2-1, with TRBD1 matching over 7 bases. This CDR3 is built from 17 residues. Losses at the gene ends were 2 bases for V and 8 bases for J; bases not matched to a gene: 14. Germline CDR1 and CDR2: KGHDR and SFDVKD. The DNA of the CDR3 is TGTGCCACCAGTGATTCACCCCGGGACAGTCGCGAGCATGAGCAGTTCTTC. This encodes CATSDSPRDSREHEQFF.

The chain combines TRBV6-5 with TRBJ1-5; the D gene is possibly TRBD1 (5 bases). V lost 10 bases and J 13 bases, leaving 20 bases between the germline ends. Germline V lookup: CDR1 MNHEY, CDR2 SVGAGI. This CDR3 comprises 12 residues. CDR3 nucleotides: TGTGCCACCCTCCCCGGGGGTGTCGGTCAGCATTTT. It encodes CATLPGGVGQHF.

The gene calls are TRBV12-3 or TRBV12-4 and TRBJ1-2; D is unclear. The CDR3 consists of 11 residues. Trimming took off 10 bases at V and 1 base at J, with 7 bases between the two ends. For the CDR3, the DNA is TGTGCCACGAGGAGTAACTATGGCTACACCTTC. Translating it yields CATRSNYGYTF.

This chain links TRBV19 with TRBJ2-5; 8 nucleotides match TRBD2. V trimming: 1 base; J trimming: 3 bases; junction bases outside the gene matches: 7. Per germline, CDR1 LNHDA and CDR2 SQIVND (reference sequence). This CDR3 has 16 residues. CDR3 in amino acids: CASSIAGGANKETQYF. The DNA for the CDR3 is TGTGCCAGTAGTATAGCCGGGGGGGCAAATAAAGAGACCCAGTACTTC.

V is TRBV6-5 and J is TRBJ2-1; possibly TRBD2 for D (6 bases). Germline V gene data show CDR1 as MNHEY and CDR2 as SVGAGI. The CDR3 extends over 14 amino acids. Trimming removed 6 bases from V and 6 bases from J, with 15 bases in between. CDR3 DNA sequence: TGTGCCAGCAGGCGGGACGGTCTGGGCAATGAGCAGTTCTTC. This sequence encodes CASRRDGLGNEQFF.

This chain uses TRBV15 with TRBJ1-1, with TRBD1 as a possible D gene (5 bases). The length of the CDR3 is 14 residues. Germline lookup yields CDR1 LNHNV and CDR2 YYDKDF (reference sequence). Trimming removed 1 base at V and 5 bases at J, with 11 bases between. CDR3 amino acids: CATSRGAGGTEAFF. CDR3 DNA sequence: TGTGCCACCAGCAGAGGGGCTGGGGGGACTGAAGCTTTCTTT.

The chain is built from TRBV5-1 and TRBJ1-1, with unresolved D. The CDR3 extends over 14 amino acids. The V end was cut by 0 bases, the J end by 1 base, with 7 bases between. Germline assignment: CDR1 SGHRS and CDR2 YFSETQ. The CDR3 here is CASSLGQKNTEAFF. CDR3 DNA: TGCGCCAGCAGCTTGGGACAAAAGAACACTGAAGCTTTCTTT.

The chain combines TRBV6-2 or TRBV6-3 with TRBJ1-1; 7 bases agree with TRBD1. This CDR3 comprises 16 residues. The V gene's germline CDR1 is MNHEY and CDR2 SVGEGT. Trimming removed 0 bases from V and 2 bases from J; junction bases left unmatched: 6. The CDR3 DNA follows: TGTGCCAGCAGTTACTCCAAAACAGGGGTTAACACTGAAGCTTTCTTT. Its translation: CASSYSKTGVNTEAFF.

V and J are TRBV9 and TRBJ1-4; 7 nucleotides align to TRBD1. Germline CDR1 is SGDLS and CDR2 is YYNGEE. The CDR3 is made up of 14 amino acids. Trimming removed 4 bases from V and 6 bases from J; junction bases left unmatched: 6. CDR3 residues: CASSLTGQDEKLFF. The CDR3 bases are TGTGCCAGCAGCTTGACAGGGCAAGATGAAAAACTGTTTTTT.

This sequence joins TRBV19 and TRBJ1-1; maybe TRBD1 (6 bases). Trimming shortened V by 2 bases and J by 1 base, and 14 bases separated the two germline ends. This CDR3 has 16 residues. CDR1 and CDR2 (germline): LNHDA, SQIVND (reference sequence). Written as DNA, the CDR3 is TGTGCCAGTAGTATACACCCAGGACAGAAGAACACTGAAGCTTTCTTT. Translated, it gives CASSIHPGQKNTEAFF.

The chain employs TRBV28 and TRBJ2-5, with D perhaps TRBD1 (6 bases). This CDR3 is built from 17 residues. V lost 1 base and J 0 bases, leaving 15 bases between the germline ends. Germline-derived CDR1 and CDR2 are MDHEN and SYDVKM. CDR3 DNA sequence: TGTGCCAGCAGTTTATCGAGGGACACCTTAAACCAAGAGACCCAGTACTTC. Translated, it gives CASSLSRDTLNQETQYF. Drawing the rest from reference TRBV28 and TRBJ2-5, the complete variable domain is DVKVTQSSRYLVKRTGEKVFLECVQDMDHENMFWYRQDPGLGLRLIYFSYDVKMKEKGDIPEGYSVSREKKERFSLILESASTNQTSMYLCASSLSRDTLNQETQYFGPGTRLLVL.

The chain links TRBV4-3 to TRBJ2-5, with 7 bases aligning to TRBD1. The length of the CDR3 is 17 residues. J gave up 2 bases and V 6 bases, and 15 bases lay outside the gene matches. Germline CDR1 and CDR2: LGHNA and YSLEER. CDR3 region: CASSPRGSTPFQETQYF. The CDR3 DNA follows: TGCGCCAGCAGTCCCAGGGGGAGCACTCCCTTTCAAGAGACCCAGTACTTC.

The chain combines TRBV28 with TRBJ2-7; 15 positions match TRBD2. The germline gives CDR1 MDHEN, CDR2 SYDVKM. Trimming at V came to 4 bases and at J to 8 bases, leaving 6 bases not matched to a gene. The CDR3 sequence is 15 residues long. CDR3 DNA: TGTGCCAGCAGTTCTACGGGACTAGCGGGAGGAAAGCAGTACTTC. Translating it yields CASSSTGLAGGKQYF. Complete variable domain (other parts from reference TRBV28 and TRBJ2-7): DVKVTQSSRYLVKRTGEKVFLECVQDMDHENMFWYRQDPGLGLRLIYFSYDVKMKEKGDIPEGYSVSREKKERFSLILESASTNQTSMYLCASSSTGLAGGKQYFGPGTRLTVT.

Only a few counts were recorded for this clone. The chain employs TRBV2 and TRBJ1-1; D not resolved. The CDR3 is made up of 13 amino acids. The V end was cut by 7 bases, the J end by 4 bases, with 13 bases between. CDR1 and CDR2 from the germline V gene are SNHLY and FYNNEI. The CDR3 sequence is CASTREGVTEAFF. The CDR3 coding sequence is TGTGCCAGCACCCGAGAGGGCGTCACTGAAGCTTTCTTT.

The gene calls are TRBV11-3 and TRBJ2-1; maybe TRBD1 (6 bases). The germline gives CDR1 SGHNT, CDR2 YENEEA. This CDR3 contains 15 residues. Trimming left V 3 bases short and J 6 bases short, with 15 bases between. CDR3: CASSFGGTRSNEQFF. CDR3 sequence (DNA): TGTGCCAGCAGCTTTGGTGGGACACGTTCCAATGAGCAGTTCTTC.

The chain is built from TRBV5-4 and TRBJ1-2; D possibly corresponds to TRBD1 (6 bases). Germline V CDR1 and CDR2: SGHNT, YYREEE (reference sequence). The CDR3 sequence is 16 residues long. The V and J ends lost 0 bases and 5 bases respectively, with 17 bases between them. The CDR3 loop is CASSLGQATSSYGYTF. The CDR3 nucleotides read TGTGCCAGCAGCTTGGGACAGGCTACATCGTCTTATGGCTACACCTTC.

This chain joins TRBV6-5 and TRBJ2-4, with a weak D call TRBD1 (6 bases). This CDR3 spans 14 amino acids. Trimming pared 5 bases from V and 0 bases from J, leaving 8 bases between. In germline, CDR1 is MNHEY, CDR2 SVGAGI. The CDR3 nucleotides read TGTGCCAGCAGTAGGACAGCAGCCAAAAACATTCAGTACTTC. It is translated as CASSRTAAKNIQYF.

The V gene is TRBV19, the J gene TRBJ2-4; 11 bases agree with TRBD2. Germline lookup yields CDR1 LNHDA and CDR2 SQIVND (reference sequence). There are 19 residues in the CDR3. V shed 4 bases and J 1 base; nucleotides not matched to a gene: 12. CDR3 nucleotides: TGTGCCAGTAGTACCTCGGGGCTAGCGGGAGGCACGGCCAAAAACATTCAGTACTTC. Translation gives CASSTSGLAGGTAKNIQYF.

The chain links TRBV6-4 to TRBJ2-5, with TRBD1 identical over 7 bases. V was pared by 5 bases and J by 2 bases, with 2 bases of the junction left unmatched. CDR1 is MRHNA and CDR2 is SNTAGT in the germline V gene. This CDR3 comprises 13 residues. The DNA of the CDR3 is TGTGCCAGCAGTAAGGGACAGCAAGAGACCCAGTACTTC. This gives the protein CASSKGQQETQYF.

Only one count was recorded for this clone. The gene calls are TRBV7-3 and TRBJ1-1; D might be TRBD1 (5 bases). This CDR3 is built from 13 residues. CDR1 and CDR2 from the germline V gene are SGHTA and FQGTGA. The V gene lost 0 bases and the J gene lost 3 bases, with 5 bases spanning the gap. CDR3 region: CASSLTRDTEAFF. As DNA, the CDR3 is TGTGCCAGCAGCTTAACCAGGGACACTGAAGCTTTCTTT.

Details on this clone: The sample holds other DNA sequences that translate to the same CDR3. The chain joins TRBV3-1 (or the pseudogene TRBV3-2) to TRBJ1-5, with 7 bases fitting TRBD1. V was clipped by 1 base and J by 7 bases; unmatched bases: 4. Germline loops: CDR1 LGHDT, CDR2 YNNKEL (reference sequence). This CDR3 has 14 amino acids. The CDR3 DNA reads TGTGCCAGCAGCCAAGGACAGGGTAGGCAGCCCCAGCATTTT. Its protein product is CASSQGQGRQPQHF.

The rearrangement links TRBV18 to TRBJ1-1; 8 bases map to TRBD1. Germline V gene data show CDR1 as KGHSH and CDR2 as LQKENI. After removal of 3 bases from V and 5 bases from J, the junction contained 5 bases not matched to a gene. The CDR3 loop spans 14 amino acids. CDR3 in DNA: TGTGCCAGCTCACCCGGACAGGGAGAAACTGAAGCTTTCTTT. Protein: CASSPGQGETEAFF.

The CDR3 DNA sequence: TGTGCCAGCAGTCCTACACAGGGGGCAGTGGGAAAACTGTTTTTT. This sequence encodes CASSPTQGAVGKLFF. The chain carries TRBV6-5 and TRBJ1-4; 9 nucleotides align to TRBD1. From germline, CDR1 is MNHEY and CDR2 SVGAGI. Trimming at V came to 5 bases and at J to 10 bases, leaving 11 bases not matched to a gene. The CDR3 totals 15 residues.